This T cell receptor (beta chain) was captured by sequencing in a study of cytomegalovirus exposure and HLA in healthy donors. This clone came up once. PCR was performed using 60 Vbeta and 13 Jbeta primers. Sequencing was performed with immunoSEQ multiplex PCR; in TCRdb, only in-frame clones are kept and a portion is missing. The data show 90,000 to 95,000 clones, around 78% seen once. The J segment lost 5 bases and the V segment lost 1 base, leaving 8 bases of the junction unmatched. Germline CDR1 is LGHNA and CDR2 is YSLEER. The CDR3 consists of 17 residues. The sample consisted of PBMCs. The chain is built from TRBV4-3 and TRBJ2-1, with TRBD2 matching 10 bases. The sequence derives from a young man in good health and CMV-seronegative. The DNA of the CDR3 is TGCGCCAGCAGCCAAGGCCTCACTAGCGGGGCACACAATGAGCAGTTCTTC. Translated: CASSQGLTSGAHNEQFF.